This TCR beta chain was captured in a study of T cell responses to AZD1222 COVID-19 vaccine. Study-wide findings and caveats: As reported, nearly half of all spike-specific TCRs target variant regions that are unmutated.

Profiling relied on immunoSEQ multiplex PCR, and the TCRdb table lists in-frame clones only, not all of them. The sample records about 140,000 clones, roughly 91% being singletons. A single count supports this clone. The antigen is not known. The V gene lost 0 bases and the J gene lost 4 bases, with 12 bases spanning the gap. Germline CDR1 reads SGDLS; CDR2 reads YYNGEE. CDR3 length: 15 amino acids. The sequences come from peripheral blood, collected on day 0 of AZD1222 vaccination. The rearrangement links TRBV9 to TRBJ2-3, with D uncertain. The TCR comes from an adult in good health. The CDR3 reads CASSVDSSQADTQYF. DNA for the CDR3: TGTGCCAGCAGCGTAGATAGTAGTCAAGCAGATACGCAGTATTTT.